Each of the 4 T cell receptor beta chains below was sequenced from the same sample in a study of cytomegalovirus exposure and HLA in healthy donors. With 60 Vbeta and 13 Jbeta primers, the PCR was carried out. Some clones are missing from TCRdb's copy, which holds only in-frame ones; the method was immunoSEQ multiplex PCR. The sample lists about 250,000 clones, around 66% occurring once. The sequenced material came from PBMCs. Source of these receptors: a female donor in good health and CMV-seronegative.

A note on this clone: One junction end disagrees with the germline gene, perhaps due to a read error. The chain combines TRBV5-6 with TRBJ1-5; weak D call: TRBD1 (5 bases). This CDR3 is built from 15 residues. CDR1 is SGHDT, CDR2 YYEEEE, per germline. CDR3: CASSLGTDYNQPQHF. CDR3 in DNA: TGTGCCAGCAGTTTGGGGACGGACTACAATCAGCCCCAGCATTTT. Full variable domain (missing parts from reference TRBV5-6 and TRBJ1-5): DAGVTQSPTHLIKTRGQQVTLRCSPKSGHDTVSWYQQALGQGPQFIFQYYEEEERQRGNFPDRFSGHQFPNYSSELNVNALLLGDSALYLCASSLGTDYNQPQHFGDGTRLSIL.

The table lists this clone with a few counts. The rearrangement links TRBV2 to TRBJ1-5, with D possibly TRBD1 on 5 matching bases. CDR1 SNHLY and CDR2 FYNNEI come from the germline V gene. The CDR3 consists of 15 residues. Trimming left V 5 bases short and J 5 bases short, with 16 bases between. DNA for the CDR3: TGTGCCAGCAGTACAAGGGACTCAAGGGATCAGCCCCAGCATTTT. This gives the protein CASSTRDSRDQPQHF.

This chain joins TRBV10-3 and TRBJ2-7; possibly TRBD1 for D (6 bases). V lost 3 bases and J 4 bases, leaving 16 bases between the germline ends. Germline V gene data show CDR1 as ENHRY and CDR2 as SYGVKD. This CDR3 region has 15 residues. The CDR3 loop reads CAISDGGRGTYEQYF. CDR3 in DNA: TGTGCCATCAGTGATGGGGGCAGGGGAACTTACGAGCAGTACTTC.

V and J are TRBV5-1 and TRBJ2-2, with a possible D match to TRBD2 (5 bases). CDR1 is SGHRS and CDR2 is YFSETQ in the germline V gene. CDR3 length equals 16 residues. Trimming removed 0 bases from V and 3 bases from J, with 12 bases in between. CDR3 nucleotides: TGCGCCAGCAGCTTGGATAGCTCGGGATACACCGGGGAGCTGTTTTTT. Translated: CASSLDSSGYTGELFF.